Shown below are 9 T cell receptor beta chains from a single sample sequenced in a study of OX40 agonist ivuxolimab in advanced cancers. Libraries were prepared by immunoSEQ multiplex PCR; TCRdb keeps only in-frame clonotypes and omits some of them. The sample holds several thousand clones, around 78% seen once. The sequencing used CD4+ or CD8+ T cells sorted from blood, collected in a trial of the OX40 agonist ivuxolimab. These receptors originate from an adult with an advanced solid tumor such as melanoma, head and neck, liver or kidney cancer.

The V call is TRBV15, the J call TRBJ2-7; TRBD2 might be the D (5 bases). This CDR3 region has 16 residues. Trimming cost V 1 base and J 0 bases, with 13 bases left between them. Germline lookup yields CDR1 LNHNV and CDR2 YYDKDF (reference sequence). CDR3 region: CATSRGAGLYSYEQYF. Here the CDR3 DNA reads TGTGCCACCAGCAGAGGAGCAGGACTTTACTCCTACGAGCAGTACTTC.

The table lists this clone with a few counts. The V and J genes are TRBV16 and TRBJ2-7; tentative D call: TRBD1 (8 bases). This CDR3 comprises 15 residues. CDR1 is KGHSY and CDR2 is FQNENV in the germline V gene. The V end lost 0 bases, the J end lost 4 bases, and 13 bases lay between the germline ends. CDR3 sequence: CASSQSGGTGYEQYF. The CDR3 DNA is TGTGCCAGCAGCCAATCGGGGGGGACAGGATACGAGCAGTACTTC.

The chain uses TRBV19 and TRBJ2-3; the D gene is possibly TRBD1 (6 bases). The germline V and J ends were trimmed by 10 bases and 3 bases, with 11 bases remaining between them. Per the germline V gene, CDR1 is LNHDA and CDR2 is SQIVND (reference sequence). The CDR3 extends over 12 amino acids. The CDR3 region is CATSQGTDTQYF. In nucleotides, the CDR3 is TGTGCCACCAGTCAGGGGACAGATACGCAGTATTTT.

J is TRBJ2-1 and V is TRBV18; 8 bases are a match to TRBD1. CDR3 length: 15 residues. Per the germline V gene, CDR1 is KGHSH and CDR2 is LQKENI. J gave up 8 bases and V 4 bases, and 10 bases lay outside the gene matches. CDR3 bases: TGTGCCAGCTCACAGGGACAGGAGGCCGGTTATGAGCAGTTCTTC. Protein: CASSQGQEAGYEQFF.

Note on this clone: Other DNA sequences in this sample translate to the same CDR3. V usage is TRBV5-4 and J usage is TRBJ2-1; D gene uncertain. The V end was cut by 5 bases, the J end by 6 bases, with 9 bases between. CDR3 length equals 12 residues. Germline CDR1 SGHNT, CDR2 YYREEE (reference sequence). CDR3 coding DNA: TGTGCCAGCAGGCTGCTAGGCAATGAGCAGTTCTTC. This sequence encodes CASRLLGNEQFF.

The gene calls are TRBV7-7 and TRBJ2-1, with D possibly being TRBD1 (6 bases). Germline CDR1 SSHAT, CDR2 FNYEAQ (reference sequence). The CDR3 has 13 residues. The germline V and J ends were trimmed by 5 bases and 6 bases, with 11 bases remaining between them. The CDR3 sequence: CASSQGFLNEQFF. CDR3 DNA sequence: TGTGCCAGCAGCCAGGGGTTTCTCAATGAGCAGTTCTTC.

The gene calls are TRBV7-9 and TRBJ2-3; no firm D call. Germline-derived CDR1 and CDR2 are SEHNR and FQNEAQ (reference sequence). CDR3 length equals 13 residues. V was pared by 2 bases and J by 3 bases, with 6 bases between. The CDR3 DNA is TGTGCCAGCAGCTTACCGTCAACAGATACGCAGTATTTT. It yields the protein CASSLPSTDTQYF.

The chain employs TRBV5-6 and TRBJ1-2; D call uncertain. From germline, CDR1 is SGHDT and CDR2 YYEEEE. Trimming took 5 bases from V and 7 from J, leaving 6 bases between them. The CDR3 consists of 10 residues. The CDR3 sequence: CASSGLGYTF. CDR3 DNA: TGTGCCAGCAGTGGCCTTGGCTACACCTTC.

The V gene is TRBV6-4, the J gene TRBJ2-1, with a possible D match to TRBD2 (6 bases). CDR1 is MRHNA, CDR2 SNTAGT, per germline. Trimming shortened V by 0 bases and J by 6 bases, and 15 bases separated the two germline ends. The CDR3 has 16 residues. The DNA of the CDR3 is TGTGCCAGCAGTGACTCGCTCGGGAGTATCGTCAATGAGCAGTTCTTC. Translating it yields CASSDSLGSIVNEQFF.